This TCR beta chain was identified during a study of blood T cell repertoires in COVID-19. In the study overall: Researchers got acute and convalescent COVID-19 samples from the United States, Italy and Spain. Sources were T cells, B-cell-depleted T cells, or PBMCs; the material itself was cDNA or gDNA.

This clone was counted ten times or more. Original processing notes: Reference gene primer amplification in the assay estimated nucleated cell counts. Here immunoSEQ multiplex PCR was the method, and the copy in TCRdb shows in-frame clones only, minus some. Clone size and V and J calls were adopted from that table, with D and trimming inferred from the DNA. The table lists some 130,000 clones, about 78% of them singletons, with 9.5% to 12% in the top ten. This receptor was obtained from a man aged 55 to 70 who had recovered from COVID-19. Sequencing used peripheral blood.

The chain's CDR3 is CASRDYRDLPGNTIYF. The CDR3 DNA reads TGTGCCAGCAGGGATTACAGGGACCTCCCTGGAAACACCATATATTTT. The V gene is TRBV5-6, the J gene TRBJ1-3; a possible D gene is TRBD1 (6 bases). V was clipped by 5 bases and J by 2 bases, with 17 bases between them. The CDR3 consists of 16 residues. The germline gives CDR1 SGHDT, CDR2 YYEEEE.